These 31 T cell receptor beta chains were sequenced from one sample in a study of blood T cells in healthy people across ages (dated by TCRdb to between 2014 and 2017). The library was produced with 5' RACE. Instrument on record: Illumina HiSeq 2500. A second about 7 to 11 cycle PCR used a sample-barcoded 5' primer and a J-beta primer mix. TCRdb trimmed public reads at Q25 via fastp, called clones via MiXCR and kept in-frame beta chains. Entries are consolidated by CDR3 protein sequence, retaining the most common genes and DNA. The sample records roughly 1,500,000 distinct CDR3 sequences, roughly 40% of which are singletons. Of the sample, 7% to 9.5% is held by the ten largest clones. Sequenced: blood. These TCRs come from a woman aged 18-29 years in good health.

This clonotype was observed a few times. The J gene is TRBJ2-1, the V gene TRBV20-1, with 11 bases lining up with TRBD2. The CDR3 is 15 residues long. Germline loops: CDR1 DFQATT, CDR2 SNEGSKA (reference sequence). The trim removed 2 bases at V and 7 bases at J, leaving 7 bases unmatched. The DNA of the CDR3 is TGCAGTGCTAGATTACTAGCGGGGGCGGGGAATGAGCAGTTCTTC. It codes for CSARLLAGAGNEQFF.

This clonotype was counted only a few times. CDR3 region: CASSTDRGGEQFF. The CDR3 coding sequence is TGTGCCAGCAGTACGGACAGGGGGGGTGAGCAGTTCTTC. The J gene is TRBJ2-1, the V gene TRBV6-2 or TRBV6-3, with TRBD1 identical over 10 bases. This CDR3 has 13 amino acids. V lost 5 bases and J lost 9; bases outside the gene matches: 4. Germline CDR1 MNHEY, CDR2 SVGEGT.

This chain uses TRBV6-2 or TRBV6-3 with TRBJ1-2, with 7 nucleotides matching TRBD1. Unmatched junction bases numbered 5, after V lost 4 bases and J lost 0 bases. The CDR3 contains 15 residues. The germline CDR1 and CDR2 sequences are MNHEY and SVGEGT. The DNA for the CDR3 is TGTGCCAGCAGTTCAGCACAGGGGCCTAACTATGGCTACACCTTC. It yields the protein CASSSAQGPNYGYTF.

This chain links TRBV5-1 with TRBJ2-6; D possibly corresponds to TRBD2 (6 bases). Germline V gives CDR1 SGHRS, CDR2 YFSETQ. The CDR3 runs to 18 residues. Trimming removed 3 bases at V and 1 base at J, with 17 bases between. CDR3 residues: CASSSSSSGPSGANVLTF. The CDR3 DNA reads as TGCGCCAGCAGCTCTAGTAGTAGCGGACCATCTGGGGCCAACGTCCTGACTTTC. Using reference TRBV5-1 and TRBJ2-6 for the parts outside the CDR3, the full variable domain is KAGVTQTPRYLIKTRGQQVTLSCSPISGHRSVSWYQQTPGQGLQFLFEYFSETQRNKGNFPGRFSGRQFSNSRSEMNVSTLELGDSALYLCASSSSSSGPSGANVLTFGAGSRLTVL.

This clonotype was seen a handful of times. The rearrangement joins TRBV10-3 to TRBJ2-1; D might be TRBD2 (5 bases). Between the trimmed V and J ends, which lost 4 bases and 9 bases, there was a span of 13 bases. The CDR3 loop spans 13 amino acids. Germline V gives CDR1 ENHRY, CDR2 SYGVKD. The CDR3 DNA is TGTGCCATCAGTGCAGTAGACTACGGTGAGCAGTTCTTC. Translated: CAISAVDYGEQFF.

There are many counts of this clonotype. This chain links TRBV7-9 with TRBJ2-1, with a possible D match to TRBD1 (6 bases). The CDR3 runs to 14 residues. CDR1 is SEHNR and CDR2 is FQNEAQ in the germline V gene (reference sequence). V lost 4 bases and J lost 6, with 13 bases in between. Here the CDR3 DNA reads TGTGCCAGCAGCTCACCCCGAGGGGGCAATGAGCAGTTCTTC. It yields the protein CASSSPRGGNEQFF. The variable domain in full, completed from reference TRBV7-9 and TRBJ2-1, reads DTGVSQNPRHKITKRGQNVTFRCDPISEHNRLYWYRQTLGQGPEFLTYFQNEAQLEKSRLLSDRFSAERPKGSFSTLEIQRTEQGDSAMYLCASSSPRGGNEQFFGPGTRLTVL.

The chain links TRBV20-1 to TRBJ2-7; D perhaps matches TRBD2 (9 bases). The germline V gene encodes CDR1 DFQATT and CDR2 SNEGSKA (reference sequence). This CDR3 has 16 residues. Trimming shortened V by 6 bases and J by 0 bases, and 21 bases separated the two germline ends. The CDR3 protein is CSARGLAGNFSYEQYF. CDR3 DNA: TGCAGTGCCAGGGGGCTAGCGGGGAACTTCTCCTACGAGCAGTACTTC.

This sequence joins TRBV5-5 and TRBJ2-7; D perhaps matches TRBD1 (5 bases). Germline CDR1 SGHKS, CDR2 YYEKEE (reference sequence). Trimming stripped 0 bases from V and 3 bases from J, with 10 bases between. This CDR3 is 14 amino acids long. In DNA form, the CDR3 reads TGTGCCAGCAGCTTGGCCAGGGTCAGCTACGAGCAGTACTTC. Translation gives CASSLARVSYEQYF.

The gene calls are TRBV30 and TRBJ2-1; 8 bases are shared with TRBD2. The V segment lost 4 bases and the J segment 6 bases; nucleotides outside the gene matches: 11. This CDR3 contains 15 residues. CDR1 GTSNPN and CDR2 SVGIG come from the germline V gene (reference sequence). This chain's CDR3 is CAWILSGRVPNEQFF. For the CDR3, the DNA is TGTGCCTGGATTTTAAGCGGGAGAGTCCCCAATGAGCAGTTCTTC.

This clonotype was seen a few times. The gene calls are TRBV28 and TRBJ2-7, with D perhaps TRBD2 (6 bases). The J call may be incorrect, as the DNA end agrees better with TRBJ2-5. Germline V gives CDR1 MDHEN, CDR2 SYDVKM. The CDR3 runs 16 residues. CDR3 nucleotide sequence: TGTGCCAGCAGCCCCACCCTAGCGAGGAGCCAAGAGACCCAGTACTTC. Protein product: CASSPTLARSQETQYF.

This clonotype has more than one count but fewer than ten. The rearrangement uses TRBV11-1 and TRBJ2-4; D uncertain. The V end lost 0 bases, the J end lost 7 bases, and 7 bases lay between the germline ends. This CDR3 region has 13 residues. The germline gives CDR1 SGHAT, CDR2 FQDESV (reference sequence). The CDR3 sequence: CASSLALENIQYF. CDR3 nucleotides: TGTGCCAGCAGCTTAGCGCTCGAGAACATTCAGTACTTC.

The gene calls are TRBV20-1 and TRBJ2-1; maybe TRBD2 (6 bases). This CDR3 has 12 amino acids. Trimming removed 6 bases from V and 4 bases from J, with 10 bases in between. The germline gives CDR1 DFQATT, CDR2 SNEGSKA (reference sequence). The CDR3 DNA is TGCAGTGCCCCGGACTATTACAATGAGCAGTTCTTC. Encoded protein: CSAPDYYNEQFF.

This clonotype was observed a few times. The CDR3 DNA follows: TGCGCCAGCAGCTTGGCACCATACACAGATACGCAGTATTTT. It specifies CASSLAPYTDTQYF. The chain combines TRBV5-1 with TRBJ2-3; D call uncertain. This CDR3 spans 14 amino acids. V lost 0 bases and J 2 bases, leaving 7 bases between the germline ends. Germline values: CDR1 SGHRS, CDR2 YFSETQ.

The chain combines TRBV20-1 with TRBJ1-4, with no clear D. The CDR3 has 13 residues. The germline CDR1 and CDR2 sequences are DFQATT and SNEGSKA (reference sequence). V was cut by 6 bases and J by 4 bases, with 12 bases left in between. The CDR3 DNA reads TGCAGTGCCTTGAAGGGAGTTAATGAAAAACTGTTTTTT. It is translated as CSALKGVNEKLFF.

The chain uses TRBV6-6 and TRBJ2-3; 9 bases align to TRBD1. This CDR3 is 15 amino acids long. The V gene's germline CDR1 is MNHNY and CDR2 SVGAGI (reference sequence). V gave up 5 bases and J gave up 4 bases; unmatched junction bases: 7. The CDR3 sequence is CASSPSRDRADTQYF. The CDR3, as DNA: TGTGCCAGCAGTCCGTCCCGGGACAGGGCAGATACGCAGTATTTT.

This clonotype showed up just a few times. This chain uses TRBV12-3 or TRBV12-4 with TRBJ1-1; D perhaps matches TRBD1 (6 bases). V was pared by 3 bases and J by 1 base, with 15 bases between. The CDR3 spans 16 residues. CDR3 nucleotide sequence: TGTGCCAGCAGTTTGAATACCGGGACAAGGAACACTGAAGCTTTCTTT. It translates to CASSLNTGTRNTEAFF.

The CDR3 DNA reads TGCAGCGGGGAGAGGACCGGGACAGGGAGGAATGAGCAGTTCTTC. It is translated as CSGERTGTGRNEQFF. The chain joins TRBV29-1 to TRBJ2-1; 9 nucleotides line up with TRBD1. Germline CDR1 and CDR2: SQVTM and ANQGSEA. This CDR3 has 15 residues. The trim removed 7 bases at V and 7 bases at J, leaving 14 bases unmatched.

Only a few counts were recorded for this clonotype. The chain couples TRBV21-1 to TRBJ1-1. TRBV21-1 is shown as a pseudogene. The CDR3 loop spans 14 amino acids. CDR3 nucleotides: TGTGCCAGCAGCAATCAGCCGTCGAACACTGAAGCTTTCTTT. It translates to CASSNQPSNTEAFF.

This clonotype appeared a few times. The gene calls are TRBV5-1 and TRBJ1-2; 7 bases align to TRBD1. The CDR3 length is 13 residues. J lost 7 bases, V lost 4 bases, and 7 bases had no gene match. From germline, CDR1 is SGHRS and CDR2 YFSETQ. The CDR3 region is CASSHRGWRGYTF. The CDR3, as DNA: TGCGCCAGCAGCCACAGGGGCTGGCGTGGCTACACCTTC.

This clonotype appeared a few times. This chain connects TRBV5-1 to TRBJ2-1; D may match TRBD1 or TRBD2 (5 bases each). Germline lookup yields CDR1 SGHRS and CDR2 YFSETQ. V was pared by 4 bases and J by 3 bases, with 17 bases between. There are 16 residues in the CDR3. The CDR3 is CASSPNPGTIYNEQFF. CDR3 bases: TGCGCCAGCAGCCCCAACCCCGGGACCATCTACAATGAGCAGTTCTTC. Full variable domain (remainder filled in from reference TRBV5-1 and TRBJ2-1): KAGVTQTPRYLIKTRGQQVTLSCSPISGHRSVSWYQQTPGQGLQFLFEYFSETQRNKGNFPGRFSGRQFSNSRSEMNVSTLELGDSALYLCASSPNPGTIYNEQFFGPGTRLTVL.

CDR3 sequence (DNA): TGTGCCAGCAGTGACAGGGGGGCCGTCTCCTACGAGCAGTACTTC. This encodes CASSDRGAVSYEQYF. The rearrangement uses TRBV6-1 and TRBJ2-7; tentatively, D is TRBD1 (7 bases). Germline V gene lookup returns CDR1 MNHNS and CDR2 SASEGT. CDR3 length equals 15 residues. V lost 3 bases and J 0 bases, leaving 12 bases between the germline ends.

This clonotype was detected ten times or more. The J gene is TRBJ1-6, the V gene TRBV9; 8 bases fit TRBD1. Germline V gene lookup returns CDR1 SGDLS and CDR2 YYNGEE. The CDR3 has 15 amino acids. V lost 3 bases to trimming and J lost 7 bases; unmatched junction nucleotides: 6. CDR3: CASSARQGPNSPLHF. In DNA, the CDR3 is TGTGCCAGCAGCGCTCGACAGGGGCCGAATTCACCCCTCCACTTT.

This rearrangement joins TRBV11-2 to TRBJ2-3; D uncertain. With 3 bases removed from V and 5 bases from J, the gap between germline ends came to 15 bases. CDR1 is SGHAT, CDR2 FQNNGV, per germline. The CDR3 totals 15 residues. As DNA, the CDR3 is TGTGCCAGCAGCTTTCGGCGGAGATCAGAAGATACGCAGTATTTT. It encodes CASSFRRRSEDTQYF.

CDR3 amino acids: CRSVPPCGQFF. CDR3 sequence (DNA): TGCAGATCGGTCCCCCCCTGCGGGCAGTTCTTC. The gene calls are TRBV29-1 and TRBJ2-1; D is uncertain. Germline V gene data show CDR1 as SQVTM and CDR2 as ANQGSEA. The CDR3 is made up of 11 amino acids.

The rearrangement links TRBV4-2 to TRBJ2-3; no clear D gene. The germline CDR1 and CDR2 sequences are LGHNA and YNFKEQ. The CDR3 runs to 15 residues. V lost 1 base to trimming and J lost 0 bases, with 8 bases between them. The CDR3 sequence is CASSQGAQSTDTQYF. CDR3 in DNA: TGTGCCAGCAGCCAAGGGGCCCAGAGCACAGATACGCAGTATTTT.

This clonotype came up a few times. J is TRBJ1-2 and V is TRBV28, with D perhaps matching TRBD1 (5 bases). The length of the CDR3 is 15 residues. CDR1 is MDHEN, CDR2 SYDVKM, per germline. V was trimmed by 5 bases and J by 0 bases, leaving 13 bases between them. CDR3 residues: CASSAQDKTNYGYTF. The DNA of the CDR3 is TGTGCCAGCAGTGCTCAGGACAAGACTAACTATGGCTACACCTTC.

In DNA form, the CDR3 reads TGTGCCAGCAGGCCACTAGCGGGAGGGATCTACAATGAGCAGTTCTTC. The encoded protein is CASRPLAGGIYNEQFF. This chain connects TRBV6-5 to TRBJ2-1; 13 bases agree with TRBD2. This CDR3 contains 16 residues. V lost 6 bases, J lost 3 bases, and 5 bases stayed unmatched. Germline CDR1 reads MNHEY; CDR2 reads SVGAGI.

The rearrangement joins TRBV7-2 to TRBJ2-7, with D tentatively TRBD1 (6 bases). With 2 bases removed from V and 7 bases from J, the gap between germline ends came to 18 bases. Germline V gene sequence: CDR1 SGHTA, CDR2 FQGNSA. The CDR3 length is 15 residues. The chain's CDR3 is CASSLLVRGSQEQYF. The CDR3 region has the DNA TGTGCCAGCAGCTTACTTGTCAGGGGCTCACAGGAGCAGTACTTC.

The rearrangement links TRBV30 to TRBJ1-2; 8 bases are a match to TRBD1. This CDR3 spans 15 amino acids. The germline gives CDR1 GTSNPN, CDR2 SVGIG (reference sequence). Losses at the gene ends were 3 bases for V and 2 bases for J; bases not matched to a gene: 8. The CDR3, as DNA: TGTGCCTGGAGACTACCCCGGACAGGGAACTATGGCTACACCTTC. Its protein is CAWRLPRTGNYGYTF.

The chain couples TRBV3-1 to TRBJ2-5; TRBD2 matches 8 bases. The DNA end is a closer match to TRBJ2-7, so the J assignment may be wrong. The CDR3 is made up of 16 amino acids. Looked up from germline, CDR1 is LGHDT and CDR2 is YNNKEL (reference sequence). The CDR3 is CASSQDLGLAVDEQYF. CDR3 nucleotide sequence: TGTGCCAGCAGCCAAGATCTAGGACTAGCCGTCGACGAGCAGTACTTC.

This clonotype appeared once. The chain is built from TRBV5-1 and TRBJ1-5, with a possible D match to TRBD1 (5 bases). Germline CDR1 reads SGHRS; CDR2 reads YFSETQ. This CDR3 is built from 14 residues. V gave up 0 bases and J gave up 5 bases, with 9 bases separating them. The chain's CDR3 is CASSLGGTDQPQHF. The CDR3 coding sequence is TGCGCCAGCAGCTTGGGGGGCACTGATCAGCCCCAGCATTTT. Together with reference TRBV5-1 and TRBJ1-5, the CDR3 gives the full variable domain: KAGVTQTPRYLIKTRGQQVTLSCSPISGHRSVSWYQQTPGQGLQFLFEYFSETQRNKGNFPGRFSGRQFSNSRSEMNVSTLELGDSALYLCASSLGGTDQPQHFGDGTRLSIL.